These 20 T cell receptor beta chains were sequenced from one sample in a study of blood T cell repertoires in COVID-19 (dated by TCRdb to between 2020 and 2021). The library was made by the immunoSEQ multiplex PCR assay. In TCRdb, the immuneACCESS table is reduced to in-frame sequences with V and J assigned. These tables do not hold every clone; where another copy was compared, an unresolved V gene accounts for under half, and the others remain unexplained. Within this sample are 80,000 or so clones, with 75% to 90% of them counted one time only. The top ten constitute about a sixth of the sample. The sequenced sample consisted of peripheral blood. The origin of the receptors is a human donor in a cohort sampled during active COVID-19.

This clone is a singleton in its sample. As DNA, the CDR3 is TGTGCCAGCAGCCAGCCCCCGGGACTAGCGGGACCCATCCAAGAGACCCAGTACTTC. Its translation: CASSQPPGLAGPIQETQYF. The genes are TRBV14 and TRBJ2-5, with 13 bases identical to TRBD2. The germline gives CDR1 SGHDN, CDR2 FVKESK. The CDR3 is 19 residues long. V was clipped by 3 bases and J by 1 base; unmatched bases: 11.

This clone came up a few times. The V and J genes are TRBV30 and TRBJ1-3; D call uncertain. V was pared by 2 bases and J by 0 bases, with 8 bases between. The CDR3 is 14 residues long. The germline gives CDR1 GTSNPN, CDR2 SVGIG (reference sequence). The CDR3: CAWSQTGSGNTIYF. The CDR3 DNA sequence: TGTGCCTGGAGTCAAACCGGCTCTGGAAACACCATATATTTT. Looking up the rest from reference TRBV30 and TRBJ1-3 gives the full variable domain: SQTIHQWPATLVQPVGSPLSLECTVEGTSNPNLYWYRQAAGRGLQLLFYSVGIGQISSEVPQNLSASRPQDRQFILSSKKLLLSDSGFYLCAWSQTGSGNTIYFGEGSWLTVV.

The CDR3 DNA reads TGTGCCAGCAGCTATCTAGCGGGGCACTACAATGAGCAGTTCTTC. Its protein product is CASSYLAGHYNEQFF. V and J are TRBV11-3 and TRBJ2-1, with 9 bases aligning to TRBD2. Germline V gives CDR1 SGHNT, CDR2 YENEEA. This CDR3 contains 15 residues. With 4 bases clipped from V and 3 bases from J, the junction kept 4 bases outside the gene matches.

The V call is TRBV7-3, the J call TRBJ2-2; weak D call: TRBD2 (5 bases). Germline CDR1 reads SGHTA; CDR2 reads FQGTGA. The V gene lost 7 bases and the J gene lost 3 bases, with 12 bases spanning the gap. This CDR3 is built from 14 residues. The CDR3 is CASTKAGDTGELFF. CDR3 sequence (DNA): TGTGCCAGCACCAAAGCCGGGGACACCGGGGAGCTGTTTTTT.

The gene calls are TRBV7-2 and TRBJ2-7; the match to TRBD2 covers 8 bases. The CDR3 extends over 17 amino acids. Germline CDR1 and CDR2: SGHTA and FQGNSA. The J segment lost 3 bases and the V segment lost 2 bases, leaving 12 bases of the junction unmatched. Written as DNA, the CDR3 is TGTGCCAGCAGCTTAAATCGGGGGGGGCTGGGTTACTACGAGCAGTACTTC. It yields the protein CASSLNRGGLGYYEQYF.

This clone showed up just a few times. The CDR3 reads CASSQDLEYNEQFF. CDR3 nucleotide sequence: TGTGCCAGCAGCCAGGACTTGGAGTACAATGAGCAGTTCTTC. This chain connects TRBV16 to TRBJ2-1; a possible D gene is TRBD2 (5 bases). V gave up 3 bases and J gave up 4 bases, with 10 bases separating them. Germline lookup yields CDR1 KGHSY and CDR2 FQNENV. CDR3 length: 14 residues.

The rearrangement links TRBV4-2 to TRBJ2-2, with 9 nucleotides matching TRBD2. This CDR3 comprises 17 residues. CDR1 and CDR2 from the germline V gene are LGHNA and YNFKEQ. The V segment lost 0 bases and the J segment 1 base; nucleotides outside the gene matches: 3. The CDR3, as DNA: TGTGCCAGCAGCCAAGACGAGACTAGCGGGAACACCGGGGAGCTGTTTTTT. Translated: CASSQDETSGNTGELFF.

This CDR3 reads CSASGDGGIKSSNYGYTF. The CDR3 bases are TGCAGTGCTAGTGGGGATGGGGGCATCAAATCCTCTAACTATGGCTACACCTTC. The V gene is TRBV20-1, the J gene TRBJ1-2, with a possible D match to TRBD1 (6 bases). CDR1 and CDR2 (germline): DFQATT, SNEGSKA (reference sequence). CDR3 length equals 18 residues. The V gene lost 3 bases and the J gene lost 0 bases, with 23 bases spanning the gap.

The chain carries TRBV2 and TRBJ2-1; TRBD2 matches at 11 bases. Germline values: CDR1 SNHLY, CDR2 FYNNEI. J was trimmed by 13 bases and V by 6 bases; bases with no gene match: 11. There are 14 residues in the CDR3. The CDR3: CASSVATSGGSQFF. In DNA form, the CDR3 reads TGTGCCAGCAGCGTAGCTACTAGCGGGGGCTCCCAGTTCTTC.

V gene TRBV5-4 combines with J gene TRBJ2-1; no firm D call. V lost 6 bases, J lost 6 bases, and 19 bases lay in between. The CDR3 covers 15 residues. Germline V gene sequence: CDR1 SGHNT, CDR2 YYREEE (reference sequence). CDR3 nucleotide sequence: TGTGCCAGCACCCTGGGTGGGCCCACCGGCAATGAGCAGTTCTTC. Its protein is CASTLGGPTGNEQFF.

This clone was found a few times. This chain uses TRBV11-2 with TRBJ2-1, with D perhaps matching TRBD1 (6 bases). Germline V gene sequence: CDR1 SGHAT, CDR2 FQNNGV. Between the trimmed V and J ends, which lost 0 bases and 8 bases, there was a span of 8 bases. This CDR3 is built from 13 residues. The CDR3 reads CASSLDRGDEQFF. CDR3 nucleotide sequence: TGTGCCAGCAGCTTAGACAGGGGAGATGAGCAGTTCTTC.

This clone appeared a single time. The J gene is TRBJ1-5, the V gene TRBV3-1 (or the pseudogene TRBV3-2); D gene unclear. The V end was cut by 4 bases, the J end by 5 bases, with 15 bases between. CDR1 and CDR2 from the germline V gene are LGHDT and YNNKEL (reference sequence). The CDR3 sequence is 15 residues long. CDR3 sequence reads: CASSPRTGKDQPQHF. The CDR3 DNA follows: TGTGCCAGCAGCCCTAGGACGGGGAAAGATCAGCCCCAGCATTTT.

Turning to this clone: Germline is not matched at one junction end, which may reflect a read error. The chain recombines TRBV5-8 with TRBJ1-4; D call uncertain. Germline V gene sequence: CDR1 SGHTS, CDR2 YDEGEE. CDR3 length: 14 amino acids. The CDR3 DNA is TGTGCCAGCAGCTCACGGACGACTAACGAAAAACTGTTTTTT. It specifies CASSSRTTNEKLFF.

The V gene is TRBV6-2 or TRBV6-3, the J gene TRBJ2-1; perhaps TRBD2 as D (6 bases). V lost 5 bases, J lost 9 bases, and 17 bases lay in between. CDR3 length equals 14 residues. Germline CDR1 and CDR2: MNHEY and SVGEGT. CDR3 nucleotide sequence: TGTGCCAGCAGTCAGCGGGTCGGCGAGGGTGAGCAGTTCTTC. It encodes CASSQRVGEGEQFF.

This sequence joins TRBV28 and TRBJ2-1; 8 bases match TRBD1. Germline lookup yields CDR1 MDHEN and CDR2 SYDVKM. J was trimmed by 0 bases and V by 3 bases; bases with no gene match: 4. The CDR3 has 16 residues. This chain's CDR3 is CASSFLTGGSYNEQFF. The CDR3, as DNA: TGTGCCAGCAGTTTCCTTACAGGGGGCTCCTACAATGAGCAGTTCTTC.

The chain couples TRBV6-2 or TRBV6-3 to TRBJ2-5; 9 bases are a match to TRBD2. The junction had 7 bases not matched to a gene; V was cut back by 6 bases and J by 2 bases. Germline CDR1 reads MNHEY; CDR2 reads SVGEGT. The CDR3 is 15 amino acids. CDR3 residues: CASSPPSGVQETQYF. CDR3 in DNA: TGTGCCAGCAGCCCGCCTAGCGGGGTTCAAGAGACCCAGTACTTC.

The gene calls are TRBV4-1 and TRBJ2-7, with unresolved D. V dropped 1 base and J dropped 5 bases, with 21 bases sitting between them. Germline loops: CDR1 MGHRA, CDR2 YSYEKL. The CDR3 loop spans 17 amino acids. The chain's CDR3 is CASSQGDLHPSLDEQYF. CDR3 coding DNA: TGCGCCAGCAGCCAAGGCGACCTGCACCCTTCCCTAGACGAGCAGTACTTC.

The chain combines TRBV5-1 with TRBJ2-5; the match to TRBD1 covers 7 bases. The CDR3 runs to 15 residues. CDR1 is SGHRS and CDR2 is YFSETQ in the germline V gene. The V segment lost 1 base and the J segment 4 bases; nucleotides outside the gene matches: 7. As DNA, the CDR3 is TGCGCCAGCAGCTTGACTGGGACAGTCGGAGAGACCCAGTACTTC. Translated, it gives CASSLTGTVGETQYF.

J is TRBJ1-3 and V is TRBV19, with TRBD1 matching over 8 bases. The J segment lost 1 base and the V segment lost 3 bases, leaving 11 bases of the junction unmatched. The CDR3 is 18 residues long. Germline assignment: CDR1 LNHDA and CDR2 SQIVND (reference sequence). CDR3 region: CASSIYPQGARSGNTIYF. CDR3 sequence (DNA): TGTGCCAGTAGTATTTACCCGCAGGGGGCAAGGTCTGGAAACACCATATATTTT.

This clone was seen only once. J is TRBJ2-7 and V is TRBV29-1; 12 bases match TRBD2. This CDR3 has 13 residues. Looked up from germline, CDR1 is SQVTM and CDR2 is ANQGSEA. V shed 7 bases and J 6 bases; nucleotides not matched to a gene: 7. In nucleotides, the CDR3 is TGCAGCGCCATGACTAGCGGGAGACGCGAGCAGTACTTC. Translating gives CSAMTSGRREQYF.